A selection of T cell receptor beta chains follows, all from one sample in a study of T cells in Graves' hyperthyroidism and ophthalmopathy. In TCRdb, the multiplex PCR reads were re-called with MiXCR into one record per CDR3 protein. The table has about 420,000 distinct CDR3 sequences, around 14% seen once. Specimen: blood. The source of these receptors is a woman aged 18-35 years with Graves' hyperthyroidism. Both conserved end residues are trimmed from each CDR3. A D gene is named only where the DNA matches it firmly.

V	length	D	J	CDR3
TRBV10-3	13	-	TRBJ1-5	AISESVTGNQPQH
TRBV6-2/TRBV6-3	15	TRBD1	TRBJ2-1	ASSPGRTGSSYNEQF
TRBV7-8	19	-	TRBJ1-2	ASSVKVPGEALRDTRYGYT
TRBV6-2/TRBV6-3	12	-	TRBJ2-7	ASSPTGVGYEQY
TRBV7-6	13	-	TRBJ2-2	ASSARRLDTGELF
TRBV24-1	13	TRBD1	TRBJ2-3	ATSTGQGFLDTQY
TRBV7-2	16	TRBD1	TRBJ2-2	ASSLTGQGSANTGELF
TRBV5-1	12	TRBD1	TRBJ1-1	ASSPNRDSRGAF
TRBV7-2	12	-	TRBJ1-6	ASRLGTVGSPLH
TRBV11-2	13	TRBD1	TRBJ1-1	ASSSWDRMNTEAF
TRBV18	15	-	TRBJ1-3	ASSPPTKGLGGNTIY
TRBV10-3	15	TRBD1	TRBJ1-5	AIVPPGQENSNQPQH
TRBV12-3/TRBV12-4	13	TRBD1	TRBJ1-4	ASSFRGTGLEKLF
TRBV11-3	10	-	TRBJ2-1	ASSLVEEEQF
TRBV7-9	11	TRBD2	TRBJ2-5	ASSFGGEETQY
TRBV7-9	16	-	TRBJ2-1	ASSLGLRGAGFYNEQF
TRBV20-1	12	TRBD2	TRBJ2-1	SARLAGGLYEQF
TRBV11-1	12	-	TRBJ2-7	ASTPEWRADEQY
TRBV29-1	11	-	TRBJ2-7	SVEDRGAYEQY
TRBV20-1	12	-	TRBJ1-5	SARGGQTYQPQH
TRBV6-5	14	-	TRBJ2-7	ASSYSLRGGQYGQY
TRBV20-1	13	-	TRBJ2-1	SARDPAQSYNEQF
TRBV13	9	-	TRBJ2-1	ASGTRDEQF
TRBV27	14	TRBD1	TRBJ1-4	ASSWKPGQGDEKLF
TRBV2	11	-	TRBJ1-1	ASSAEMNTEAF
TRBV3-1	13	-	TRBJ1-1	ASSQVVSGSTEAF
TRBV5-1	13	-	TRBJ2-5	ASSSGSLTWETQY
TRBV7-2	20	TRBD2	TRBJ2-3	ASSLIALKLAGSRGATDTQY
TRBV20-1	14	-	TRBJ2-6	SALGTPMAGANVLT
TRBV20-1	15	-	TRBJ2-6	SARGQGRHSGANVLT
TRBV19	11	-	TRBJ2-1	ASSRGLPNEQF
TRBV12-3/TRBV12-4	13	TRBD1	TRBJ2-3	ASYRGFLFTDTQY
TRBV6-1	11	-	TRBJ2-5	ASNPTVGTTQY
TRBV5-1	13	TRBD2	TRBJ2-7	ASSPGGSGDYEQY
TRBV4-1	14	-	TRBJ2-5	ASSQGSPIWGETQY
TRBV7-8	14	-	TRBJ1-1	ASSRNRGRKDTEAF
TRBV12-5	11	-	TRBJ2-2	ASGVTEAGELF
TRBV19	12	-	TRBJ1-1	ASSIRGRGTEAF
TRBV19	9	-	TRBJ1-1	ASSIKWQAF
TRBV6-1	15	-	TRBJ1-3	ASSVLATGLGGNTIY
TRBV6-1	15	TRBD2	TRBJ2-3	ASSARRAGEPTDTQY
TRBV3-1	13	-	TRBJ2-5	ASSQNRGERETQY
TRBV7-2	15	TRBD2	TRBJ2-5	ASSFLLAGGPGETQY
TRBV19	11	-	TRBJ1-1	ASSIDGSGEAF
TRBV7-3	12	-	TRBJ1-1	ASSAGHQDTEAF
TRBV7-3	16	-	TRBJ2-2	ASSPRHSRFANTGELF
TRBV5-6	13	-	TRBJ2-6	ASSWRDSGANVLT
TRBV2	10	-	TRBJ2-1	ASSEPREEQF
TRBV5-6	12	TRBD1	TRBJ1-1	ASSWGQTDTEAF
TRBV19	12	TRBD1	TRBJ1-4	ASDRTGVNEKLF
TRBV6-2/TRBV6-3	15	-	TRBJ2-4	ASSYSLGRDPKNIQY
TRBV3-1	13	TRBD1	TRBJ2-7	ASSQALNRGPEQY
TRBV3-1	13	-	TRBJ2-1	ASSPLDLSYNEQF
TRBV20-1	13	TRBD2	TRBJ2-1	SAFTGTSQANEQF
TRBV10-3	12	-	TRBJ2-3	AISESTYTDTQY
TRBV6-2/TRBV6-3	11	-	TRBJ2-4	ASSYGTEGIQY
TRBV11-2	11	-	TRBJ1-6	ASSETTASPLH
TRBV7-8	11	TRBD1	TRBJ1-2	ASSPDRDPGYT
TRBV7-8	11	-	TRBJ2-3	ASQGTSTDTQY
TRBV7-2	12	TRBD1	TRBJ1-2	ASSPKTGDYGYT